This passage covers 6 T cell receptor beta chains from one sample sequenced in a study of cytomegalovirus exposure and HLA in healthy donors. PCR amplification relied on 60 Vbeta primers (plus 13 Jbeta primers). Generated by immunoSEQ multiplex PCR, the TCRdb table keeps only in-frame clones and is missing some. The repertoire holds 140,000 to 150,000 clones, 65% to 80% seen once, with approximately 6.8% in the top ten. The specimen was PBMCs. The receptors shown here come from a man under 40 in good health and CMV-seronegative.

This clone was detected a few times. The CDR3 protein is CASSERTGGFDEQFF. CDR3 coding DNA: TGTGCCAGCAGTGAAAGAACAGGGGGCTTTGATGAGCAGTTCTTC. The chain employs TRBV6-1 and TRBJ2-1, with 9 bases identical to TRBD1. Trimming cost V 2 bases and J 8 bases; bases outside gene matches: 7. Germline V gene data show CDR1 as MNHNS and CDR2 as SASEGT. This CDR3 has 15 amino acids.

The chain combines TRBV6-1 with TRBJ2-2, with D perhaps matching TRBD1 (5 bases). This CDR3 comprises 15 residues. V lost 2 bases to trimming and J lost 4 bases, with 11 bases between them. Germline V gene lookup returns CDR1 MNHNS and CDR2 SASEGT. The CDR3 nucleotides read TGTGCCAGCAGTGAAAGGCAGGGTGGCACCGGGGAGCTGTTTTTT. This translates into CASSERQGGTGELFF.

Here the CDR3 reads CASGGSGGTDTQYF. The CDR3 coding sequence is TGCGCCAGCGGAGGGAGCGGGGGTACAGATACGCAGTATTTT. The J gene is TRBJ2-3, the V gene TRBV5-1; 8 bases agree with TRBD2. CDR1 is SGHRS and CDR2 is YFSETQ in the germline V gene. The V and J ends lost 7 bases and 3 bases, in that order; junction bases with no gene match: 7. This CDR3 contains 14 residues.

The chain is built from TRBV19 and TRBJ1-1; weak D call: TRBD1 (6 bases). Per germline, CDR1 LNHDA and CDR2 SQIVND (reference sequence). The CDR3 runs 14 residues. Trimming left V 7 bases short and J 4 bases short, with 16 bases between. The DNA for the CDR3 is TGTGCCAGTATTTGGGGGGGCTCGAGCACTGAAGCTTTCTTT. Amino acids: CASIWGGSSTEAFF.

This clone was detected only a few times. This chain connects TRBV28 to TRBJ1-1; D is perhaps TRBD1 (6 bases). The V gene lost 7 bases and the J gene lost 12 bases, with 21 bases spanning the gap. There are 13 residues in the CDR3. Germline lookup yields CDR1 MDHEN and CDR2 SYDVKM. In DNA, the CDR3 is TGTGCCAGCAACTCCAGAGGGGCCAGGGGAACTTTCTTT. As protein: CASNSRGARGTFF.

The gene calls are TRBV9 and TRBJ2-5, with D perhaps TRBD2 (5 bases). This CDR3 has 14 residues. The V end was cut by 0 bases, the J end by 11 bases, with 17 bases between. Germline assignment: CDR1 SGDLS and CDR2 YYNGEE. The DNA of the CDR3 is TGTGCCAGCAGCGTAGACGTCTCCGCCGGGGAGCAGTACTTC. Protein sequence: CASSVDVSAGEQYF. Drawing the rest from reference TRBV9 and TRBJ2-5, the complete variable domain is DSGVTQTPKHLITATGQRVTLRCSPRSGDLSVYWYQQSLDQGLQFLIQYYNGEERAKGNILERFSAQQFPDLHSELNLSSLELGDSALYFCASSVDVSAGEQYFGPGTRLLVL.